This T cell receptor (beta chain) originates from a study of T cell responses to AZD1222 COVID-19 vaccine. Broader study findings: Of spike-specific TCRs, nearly half reportedly target regions left unmutated in variants. Spike-specific TCR breadth and depth went up after people got two AZD1222 doses. Females outnumbered males among donors, who were mostly white British; clonal diversity was possibly underestimated. Spike was spanned by vaccine-associated CD4 TCRs, which were dominant at 160-218 and 743-854.

Assay used: immunoSEQ multiplex PCR; TCRdb lists only in-frame clones, some missing. This sample yields about 150,000 clones, of which roughly nine tenths are seen a single time; under 2% belongs to the top ten. Remarks on this clone: Antigen: not known.

The sequence came from an adult who received the AZD1222 COVID-19 vaccine. Sample: peripheral blood, taken 28 days after the second AZD1222 dose.

Here the CDR3 reads CASRLASNTGELFF. CDR3 nucleotide sequence: TGTGCCAGCAGACTAGCGTCGAACACCGGGGAGCTGTTTTTT. The genes are TRBV6-5 and TRBJ2-2; 7 nucleotides align to TRBD2. This CDR3 has 14 residues. Germline CDR1 reads MNHEY; CDR2 reads SVGAGI. V lost 6 bases, J lost 0 bases, and 1 base stayed unmatched.